The rows below give T cell receptor beta chains drawn from one sample of a study of blood T cell repertoires in COVID-19. Clones were read by immunoSEQ multiplex PCR, and TCRdb kept only the in-frame ones, dropping some. The sample comprises around 94,000 clones, around four fifths of which are singletons, and 3.4% rests with the top ten. The sequenced sample consisted of peripheral blood. The receptors here all came from a man aged 45-60 years with acute or convalescent COVID-19. The CDR3 runs from the conserved cysteine through the conserved F or W. A D gene is named only where the DNA matches it firmly. Clone size is not always given. Where it is, it says once, few, many or a class for expanded clones.

- TRBD1 TRBJ1-6 TRBV7-9 TGTGCCAGCAGCTCGAGGACAGGGCCCCTGAATTCACCCCTCCACTTT CASSSRTGPLNSPLHF
- TRBD1 TRBJ1-2 TRBV5-1 TGCGCCAGCAGCTTGTATACCGGGACAGGGGAATACGGTGGCTACACCTTC CASSLYTGTGEYGGYTF
- TRBD2 TRBJ2-1 TRBV28 TGTGCCAGCAGCCCGGTTCTATCGGGAGGGCCCCATGAGCAGTTCTTC CASSPVLSGGPHEQFF
- TRBD1 TRBJ1-5 TRBV23-1 TGCGCCAGCGGCCTGCCCGACAGGGAGAGAAGGAGCAATCAGCCCCAGCATTTT CASGLPDRERRSNQPQHF
- TRBD1 TRBJ2-1 TRBV7-7 TGTGCCAGCAGCACGGACAGGGGAGGTGAGCAGTTCTTC CASSTDRGGEQFF
- - TRBJ2-7 TRBV7-8 TGTGCCAGCAGCTTAGAGGGAGGAGGGGAGCAGTACTTC CASSLEGGGEQYF
- - TRBJ2-2 TRBV2 TGTGCCAGCAGTGGCCCCTGGGGGGCGAACACCGGGGAGCTGTTTTTT CASSGPWGANTGELFF
- TRBD1 TRBJ2-7 TRBV9 TGTGCCAGCAGCGTAGAATCCGGGACAGTCTACGAGCAGTACTTC CASSVESGTVYEQYF
- TRBD2 TRBJ2-1 TRBV3-1/TRBV3-2 TGTGCCAGCAGGAAGCGGGGTAGCTCCTACAATGAGCAGTTCTTC CASRKRGSSYNEQFF
- TRBD2 TRBJ2-3 TRBV19 TGTGCCAGTAGTGCGCAGACTAGCGGGGGGGCCGGAGATACGCAGTATTTT CASSAQTSGGAGDTQYF
once TRBD2 TRBJ2-2 TRBV30 TGTGCCTGGGTGGAATGGGCAAGTGCGGGAGAACTCGTTCCGGACACCGGGGAGCTGTTTTTT CAWVEWASAGELVPDTGELFF
- - TRBJ1-1 TRBV5-1 TGCGCCAGCAGCCCACCGGGACAGAACACTGAAGCTTTCTTT CASSPPGQNTEAFF
- TRBD1 TRBJ1-1 TRBV3-1/TRBV3-2 TGTGCCAGCAGCCCTCCGGGACAGGGCCCTAGCACTGAAGCTTTCTTT CASSPPGQGPSTEAFF
few - TRBJ2-7 TRBV3-1/TRBV3-2 TGTGCCAGCAGCCAGACAGATACCGTCTACGAGCAGTACTTC CASSQTDTVYEQYF
- - TRBJ1-1 TRBV30 TGTGCCTGGAGCCCCCTAAACACTGAAGCTTTCTTT CAWSPLNTEAFF
few - TRBJ2-5 TRBV27 TGTGCCAGCAGTACCAGGGTAAGGGAGACCCAGTACTTC CASSTRVRETQYF
- - TRBJ2-7 TRBV27 TGTGCCAGCAGTTTATCCAGGGGGGACGAGCAGTACTTC CASSLSRGDEQYF
- - TRBJ2-3 TRBV21-1 TGTGCCAGCAGCAAAAGGTTGGGTGAGGGAGGAAAGTCTCCCTCGGGCACAGATACGCAGTATTTT CASSKRLGEGGKSPSGTDTQYF
- TRBD1 TRBJ1-2 TRBV19 TGTGCCAGTAGTACAGTGGCTCCATCCCGGGACAGCCCATATGGCTACACCTTC CASSTVAPSRDSPYGYTF
- - TRBJ2-3 TRBV6-1 TGTGCCAGCAGTGAAGTTCTGGGAGACGCACAAAATACGCAGTATTTT CASSEVLGDAQNTQYF
few - TRBJ2-7 TRBV19 TGTGCCAGTGGCAGGGGGGCCTACGAGCAGTACTTC CASGRGAYEQYF
once - TRBJ1-3 TRBV9 TGTGCCAGCGGGCCCTCGGCCATTCTCTCTGGAAACACCATATATTTT CASGPSAILSGNTIYF
- - TRBJ2-3 TRBV5-1 TGCGCCAGCAGCTTGGGACAGAGCACAGATACGCAGTATTTT CASSLGQSTDTQYF
- TRBD1 TRBJ1-1 TRBV29-1 TGCAGCGTTGTTTACGGGACAGGGCAAATGAACACTGAAGCTTTCTTT CSVVYGTGQMNTEAFF
- - TRBJ2-5 TRBV10-1 TGCGCCAGGCAGGTCTGCTATCGGTCTCAAGAGACCCAGTACTTC CARQVCYRSQETQYF
- - TRBJ2-2 TRBV12-3/TRBV12-4 TGTGCCAGCAGTCCCATTCGGACCGGGGAGCTGTTTTTT CASSPIRTGELFF
- TRBD1 TRBJ1-2 TRBV6-5 TGTGCCAGCAGGAAACAGGGGATTAACTATGGCTACACCTTC CASRKQGINYGYTF
- - TRBJ2-2 TRBV28 TGTGCCAGCAGTTTAACAGGGCGGAGAACCGGGGAGCTGTTTTTT CASSLTGRRTGELFF
- - TRBJ2-5 TRBV5-1 TGCGCCAGCAGCCCCGGGCGGGACTCAAAAGAGACCCAGTACTTC CASSPGRDSKETQYF
- - TRBJ1-4 TRBV4-3 TGCGCCAGCAGCCATAATCTTGCAACTAATGAAAAACTGTTTTTT CASSHNLATNEKLFF
once TRBD1 TRBJ1-5 TRBV5-5 TGTGCCAGCAGCTTTTTACAGGGGACCAATCAGCCCCAGCATTTT CASSFLQGTNQPQHF
- - TRBJ2-2 TRBV5-1 TGCGCCAGCAGCCCCCAGACAACCGGGGAGCTGTTTTTT CASSPQTTGELFF
- - TRBJ2-7 TRBV7-3 TGTGCCAGCAGCTTAACGCCCGGTTACGAGCAGTACTTC CASSLTPGYEQYF
once - TRBJ2-7 TRBV5-1 TGCGCCAGCAGCCCCTGGGCGGGAATAGTCGAGCAGTACTTC CASSPWAGIVEQYF
- - TRBJ2-7 TRBV21-1 TGTGCCAGCAGCAAAGGGGAGGGTTACTACGAGCAGTACTTC CASSKGEGYYEQYF
- - TRBJ2-1 TRBV28 TGTGCCAGCAGGTCCGGGACAAACCTATACAATGAGCAGTTCTTC CASRSGTNLYNEQFF
- - TRBJ1-6 TRBV7-2 TGTGCCAGCAGGAGAGACGGGAATTCACCCCTCCACTTT CASRRDGNSPLHF
- TRBD1 TRBJ1-5 TRBV19 TGTGCCAGTACCGGGACAGGCTTGAATCAGCCCCAGCATTTT CASTGTGLNQPQHF
- - TRBJ2-2 TRBV29-1 TGCAGCGTAGAGACAGGACGGTCCACCGGGGAGCTGTTTTTT CSVETGRSTGELFF
- TRBD2 TRBJ2-5 TRBV7-3 TGTGCCAGCAGCATGACCGGGGGGGAGACCCAGTACTTC CASSMTGGETQYF
- TRBD2 TRBJ2-2 TRBV9 TGTGCCAGCAGCTCTCCTGGCGGGAGGAACACCGGGGAGCTGTTTTTT CASSSPGGRNTGELFF
once - TRBJ1-2 TRBV20-1 TGCAGTGCCTTTCTCTATGGCTACACCTTC CSAFLYGYTF
- - TRBJ2-5 TRBV11-2 TGTGCCAGCAGCTTAGATATTCTAGTGGGGACCCAGTACTTC CASSLDILVGTQYF
- - TRBJ2-7 TRBV30 TGTGCCTGGAGTTTACTAGGCTACGAGCAGTACTTC CAWSLLGYEQYF
- TRBD1 TRBJ1-4 TRBV9 TGTGCCAGCAGCGTAGGACTCTCGGACAGGGGAAATCGGAAAACTAATGAAAAACTGTTTTTT CASSVGLSDRGNRKTNEKLFF
- TRBD2 TRBJ2-7 TRBV7-2 TGTGCCAGCAGCTTGGGGACTAGTCCCCTCTCGACCTACGAGCAGTACTTC CASSLGTSPLSTYEQYF
- TRBD1 TRBJ2-7 TRBV7-8 TGTGCCAGCAGCTTAGACAGGGGGCGCGAGCAGTACTTC CASSLDRGREQYF
- TRBD1 TRBJ1-5 TRBV9 TGTGCCAGCAGCGCCACCGCGACAGGGGATCAGCCCCAGCATTTT CASSATATGDQPQHF